Below, 18 T cell receptor beta chains from the same sample are listed, as sequenced in a study of CD8+CD57+ T cells in acquired aplastic anemia. The patients chosen for sequencing had shown expansion of CD8+CD57+ cells (detected by flow cytometry). The template used for profiling TCR beta VDJ and CDR3 was genomic DNA. TCRdb re-derived calls from the reads in MiXCR, one entry per CDR3 protein. The data hold 450,000 to 600,000 distinct CDR3 sequences, with about a third observed a single time. Sample: sorted CD4+, CD8+, or CD8+CD57+ T cells (not recorded which) from PBMCs. All receptors derive from a human donor with aplastic anemia.

This clonotype was seen a handful of times. This chain links TRBV29-1 with TRBJ2-1; no reliable D call. Germline V gene lookup returns CDR1 SQVTM and CDR2 ANQGSEA. V lost 1 base and J lost 7, with 14 bases in between. This CDR3 is built from 14 residues. CDR3 sequence: CSVEVRPGVNEQFF. The DNA of the CDR3 is TGCAGCGTTGAAGTCCGCCCCGGTGTTAATGAGCAGTTCTTC.

This clonotype was counted ten times or more. CDR3 loop: CSASAGNSLGTQYF. The CDR3 DNA reads TGCAGTGCTAGTGCGGGGAATAGTCTTGGAACGCAGTATTTT. The chain employs TRBV20-1 and TRBJ2-3, with D possibly matching TRBD2 (6 bases). CDR1 and CDR2 from the germline V gene are DFQATT and SNEGSKA (reference sequence). The ends were cut back, 3 bases at V and 9 bases at J, with 19 bases in the middle. The CDR3 is made up of 14 amino acids.

The rearrangement joins TRBV24-1 to TRBJ2-7; a weak D match, TRBD2 (5 bases). CDR1 KGHDR and CDR2 SFDVKD come from the germline V gene. This CDR3 spans 15 amino acids. V was shortened by 11 bases and J by 6 bases, with 25 bases between the two germline ends. The CDR3 spells CASSPEGSDHCEQYF. The CDR3 nucleotides are TGTGCCAGCAGCCCCGAGGGAAGCGATCACTGCGAGCAGTACTTC.

This clonotype was observed a handful of times. The rearrangement joins TRBV6-4 to TRBJ1-2; tentatively, D is TRBD1 (6 bases). Trimming left V 4 bases short and J 6 bases short, with 18 bases between. This CDR3 spans 15 amino acids. Germline V CDR1 and CDR2: MRHNA, SNTAGT. The CDR3: CASSGEWGGADGYTF. CDR3 nucleotide sequence: TGTGCCAGCAGTGGTGAATGGGGGGGCGCGGATGGCTACACCTTC.

This chain connects TRBV7-8 to TRBJ1-1; D is possibly TRBD1 (5 bases). Looked up from germline, CDR1 is SGHVS and CDR2 is FQNEAQ. The germline V and J ends were trimmed by 6 bases and 0 bases, with 11 bases remaining between them. The CDR3 has 14 residues. In DNA, the CDR3 is TGTGCCAGCAGGGCGGGGGGGATGAACACTGAAGCTTTCTTT. Its protein is CASRAGGMNTEAFF.

This clonotype was counted at least ten times. This chain joins TRBV2 and TRBJ1-6, with a tentative D call TRBD1 (5 bases). The CDR3 has 16 residues. Trimming stripped 2 bases from V and 9 bases from J, with 17 bases between. Germline-derived CDR1 and CDR2 are SNHLY and FYNNEI. The CDR3 DNA follows: TGTGCCAGCAGTGAACAGGGCCCCTCGTCCGGTTCACCCCTCCACTTT. Translating it yields CASSEQGPSSGSPLHF.

V and J are TRBV11-2 and TRBJ1-6, with D hard to call. CDR3 length: 16 residues. Germline CDR1 SGHAT, CDR2 FQNNGV. Trimming cost V 2 bases and J 5 bases, with 13 bases left between them. CDR3 loop: CASSLIRVRNNSPLHF. CDR3 coding DNA: TGTGCCAGCAGCTTAATTAGGGTCCGGAATAATTCACCCCTCCACTTT.

The chain employs TRBV28 and TRBJ1-5, with 8 bases fitting TRBD1. Per the germline V gene, CDR1 is MDHEN and CDR2 is SYDVKM. V was clipped by 5 bases and J by 6 bases; unmatched bases: 6. CDR3 length: 14 amino acids. In DNA, the CDR3 is TGTGCCAGCAGTCCCGGGACAGGCCGTCAGCCCCAGCATTTT. Amino acid sequence: CASSPGTGRQPQHF. Full variable domain (rest looked up from reference TRBV28 and TRBJ1-5): DVKVTQSSRYLVKRTGEKVFLECVQDMDHENMFWYRQDPGLGLRLIYFSYDVKMKEKGDIPEGYSVSREKKERFSLILESASTNQTSMYLCASSPGTGRQPQHFGDGTRLSIL.

This rearrangement joins TRBV11-2 to TRBJ1-2, with TRBD1 as a possible D gene (6 bases). V lost 5 bases to trimming and J lost 5 bases, with 24 bases between them. The CDR3 sequence is 17 residues long. Germline V gene data show CDR1 as SGHAT and CDR2 as FQNNGV. The CDR3 loop is CASSQGLTGGSTYGYTF. CDR3 in DNA: TGTGCCAGCAGCCAGGGTTTGACAGGCGGATCAACATATGGCTACACCTTC.

The table lists this clonotype with many counts. The genes are TRBV20-1 and TRBJ2-7; 7 bases agree with TRBD1. The CDR3 runs to 14 residues. Trimming took 3 bases from V and 5 from J; bases not matched to a gene: 10. Germline V gives CDR1 DFQATT, CDR2 SNEGSKA (reference sequence). CDR3 sequence (DNA): TGCAGTGCTAGGGTAAACAGGGGTTTCGACGAGCAGTACTTC. As protein: CSARVNRGFDEQYF.

Details on this clonotype: This sequence may be a read error, since a much larger clone differs from it by one base. The chain links TRBV2 to TRBJ1-4, with TRBD1 identical over 7 bases. The CDR3 contains 14 residues. Looked up from germline, CDR1 is SNHLY and CDR2 is FYNNEI. V trimming: 3 bases; J trimming: 5 bases; junction bases outside the gene matches: 3. The CDR3 protein is CASSDRDSNEKLFF. CDR3 sequence (DNA): TGTGCCAGCAGTGACCGGGACAGCAATGAAAAACTGTTTTTT.

Of note for this clonotype: This CDR3 fails to terminate in the conserved phenylalanine or tryptophan, so it likely reflects a read error. The DNA is left out, because the CDR3 cannot be placed on it with certainty; the CDR3 is given as TCRdb lists it. This chain joins TRBV25-1 and TRBJ2-7; TRBD1 is the table's D call, not checked against the DNA. Looked up from germline, CDR1 is MGHDK and CDR2 is SYGVNS. The CDR3 spans 11 amino acids, including both terminal residues. CDR3 residues: CASSLTGTGDS.

J is TRBJ1-6 and V is TRBV7-2; 7 nucleotides match TRBD1. Germline V gene lookup returns CDR1 SGHTA and CDR2 FQGNSA. J was trimmed by 7 bases and V by 4 bases; bases with no gene match: 1. The CDR3 has 13 amino acids. The CDR3: CASSSTGNSPLHF. CDR3 nucleotide sequence: TGTGCCAGCAGCTCGACAGGGAATTCACCCCTCCACTTT.

This clonotype was counted only a few times. The J gene is TRBJ1-2, the V gene TRBV24-1; 8 nucleotides line up with TRBD1. The J segment lost 6 bases and the V segment lost 5 bases, leaving 4 bases of the junction unmatched. The CDR3 loop spans 13 amino acids. Germline V gene data show CDR1 as KGHDR and CDR2 as SFDVKD. CDR3 DNA sequence: TGTGCCACCAGTGGTCGGACAGGGAATGGCTACACCTTC. Its protein is CATSGRTGNGYTF.

This clonotype was counted many times. The chain recombines TRBV7-9 with TRBJ2-3; TRBD1 aligns across 8 bases. V shed 5 bases, J shed 2 bases, and the junction held 3 bases outside the gene matches. This CDR3 is 14 amino acids long. Germline CDR1 is SEHNR and CDR2 is FQNEAQ (reference sequence). CDR3 region: CASSPGQVTDTQYF. The DNA of the CDR3 is TGTGCCAGCAGCCCGGGACAGGTCACAGATACGCAGTATTTT.

To note about this clonotype: In this CDR3 the conserved last residue, phenylalanine or tryptophan, is missing, so a read error is likely. The limits of the CDR3 on the DNA are not certain, so only TCRdb's listed CDR3 is given. The J gene is TRBJ1-5, the V gene TRBV2; the D call of TRBD1 is as the table states it, not checked on the DNA. Inclusive of both ends, the CDR3 amounts to 14 amino acids. Germline V gives CDR1 SNHLY, CDR2 FYNNEI. The CDR3 here is CASSGTLSNQPPHS.

V usage is TRBV10-3 and J usage is TRBJ1-3, with TRBD1 identical over 8 bases. V gave up 8 bases and J gave up 3 bases; unmatched junction bases: 9. Per the germline V gene, CDR1 is ENHRY and CDR2 is SYGVKD. The CDR3 is 15 residues long. The CDR3, as DNA: TGTGCCATCTCAGGTGCGGACAGGGTTGGAAACACCATATATTTT. Its protein is CAISGADRVGNTIYF.

Concerning this clonotype: A read error may explain this, as a much larger clone is one base away. The chain recombines TRBV10-3 with TRBJ1-6; no clear D gene. Germline V gives CDR1 ENHRY, CDR2 SYGVKD. Deletions cut 3 bases from V and 7 bases from J, with 7 bases between. The CDR3 covers 13 residues. CDR3 region: CAISDRRNSPLHF. The CDR3 region has the DNA TGTGCCATCAGTGACCGACGCAATTCACCCCTCCACTTT.